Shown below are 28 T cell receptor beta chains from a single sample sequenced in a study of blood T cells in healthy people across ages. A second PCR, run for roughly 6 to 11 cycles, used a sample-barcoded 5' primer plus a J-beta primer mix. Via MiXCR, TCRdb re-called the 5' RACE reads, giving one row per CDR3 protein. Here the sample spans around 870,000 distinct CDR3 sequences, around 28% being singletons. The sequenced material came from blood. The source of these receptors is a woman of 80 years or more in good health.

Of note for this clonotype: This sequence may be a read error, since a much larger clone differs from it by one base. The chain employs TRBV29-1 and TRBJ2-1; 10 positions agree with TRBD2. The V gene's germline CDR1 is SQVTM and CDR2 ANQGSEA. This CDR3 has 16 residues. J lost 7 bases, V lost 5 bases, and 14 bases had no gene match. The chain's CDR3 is CSVHPGRAGGRNEQFF. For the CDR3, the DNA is TGCAGCGTTCACCCGGGACGAGCGGGGGGGCGGAATGAGCAGTTCTTC.

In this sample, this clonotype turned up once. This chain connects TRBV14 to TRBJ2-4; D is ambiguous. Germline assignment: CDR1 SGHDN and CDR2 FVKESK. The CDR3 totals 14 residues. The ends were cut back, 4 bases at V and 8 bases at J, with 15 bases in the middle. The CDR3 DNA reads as TGTGCCAGCAGCCCTGGGCCCTTTAGGGACATTCAGTACTTC. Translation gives CASSPGPFRDIQYF. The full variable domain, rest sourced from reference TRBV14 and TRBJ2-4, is EAGVTQFPSHSVIEKGQTVTLRCDPISGHDNLYWYRRVMGKEIKFLLHFVKESKQDESGMPNNRFLAERTGGTYSTLKVQPAELEDSGVYFCASSPGPFRDIQYFGAGTRLSVL.

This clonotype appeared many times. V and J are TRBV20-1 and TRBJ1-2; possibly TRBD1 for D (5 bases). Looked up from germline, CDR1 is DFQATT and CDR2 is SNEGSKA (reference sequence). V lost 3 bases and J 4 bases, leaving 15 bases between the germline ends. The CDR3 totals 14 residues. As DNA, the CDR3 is TGCAGTGCTAGTATCCGGGACCCGCTCTATGGCTACACCTTC. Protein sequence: CSASIRDPLYGYTF.

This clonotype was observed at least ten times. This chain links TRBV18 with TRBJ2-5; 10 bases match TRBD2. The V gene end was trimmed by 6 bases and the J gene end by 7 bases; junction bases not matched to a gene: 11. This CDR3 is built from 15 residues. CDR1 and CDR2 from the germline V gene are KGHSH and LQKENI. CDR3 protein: CASSLSGTSDGTQYF. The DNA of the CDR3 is TGTGCCAGCTCCCTATCCGGGACTAGCGATGGGACCCAGTACTTC.

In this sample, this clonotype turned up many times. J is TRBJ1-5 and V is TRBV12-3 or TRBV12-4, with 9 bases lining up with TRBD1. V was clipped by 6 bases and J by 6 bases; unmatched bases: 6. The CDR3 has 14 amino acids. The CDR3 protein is CASSPTGGIQPQHF. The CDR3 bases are TGTGCCAGCAGCCCGACAGGGGGTATTCAGCCCCAGCATTTT.

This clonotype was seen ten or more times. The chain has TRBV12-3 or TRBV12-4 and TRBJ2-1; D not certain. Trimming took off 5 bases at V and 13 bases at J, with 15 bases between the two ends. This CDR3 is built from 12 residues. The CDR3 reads CASSRASKFQFF. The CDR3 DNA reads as TGTGCCAGCAGTCGGGCCAGCAAGTTTCAGTTCTTC.

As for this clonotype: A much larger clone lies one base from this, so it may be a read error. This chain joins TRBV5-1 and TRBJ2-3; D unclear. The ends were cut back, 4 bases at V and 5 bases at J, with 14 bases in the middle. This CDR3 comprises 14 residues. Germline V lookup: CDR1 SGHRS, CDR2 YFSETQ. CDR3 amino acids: CASSLNNSGDTQYF. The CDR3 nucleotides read TGCGCCAGCAGCCTAAATAACTCTGGAGATACGCAGTATTTT.

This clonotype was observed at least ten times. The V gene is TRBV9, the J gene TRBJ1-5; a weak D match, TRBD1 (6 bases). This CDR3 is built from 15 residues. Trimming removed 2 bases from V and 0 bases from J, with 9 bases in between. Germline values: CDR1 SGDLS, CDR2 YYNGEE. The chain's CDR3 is CASSVGAYSNQPQHF. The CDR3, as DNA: TGTGCCAGCAGCGTGGGGGCTTATAGCAATCAGCCCCAGCATTTT.

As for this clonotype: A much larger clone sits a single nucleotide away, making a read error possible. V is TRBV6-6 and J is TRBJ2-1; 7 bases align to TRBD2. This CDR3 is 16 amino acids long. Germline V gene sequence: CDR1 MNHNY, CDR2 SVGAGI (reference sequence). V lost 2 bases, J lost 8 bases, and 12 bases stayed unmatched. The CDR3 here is CASSYGAGEHHDEQFF. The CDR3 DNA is TGTGCCAGCAGTTACGGGGCGGGGGAGCACCACGATGAGCAGTTCTTC.

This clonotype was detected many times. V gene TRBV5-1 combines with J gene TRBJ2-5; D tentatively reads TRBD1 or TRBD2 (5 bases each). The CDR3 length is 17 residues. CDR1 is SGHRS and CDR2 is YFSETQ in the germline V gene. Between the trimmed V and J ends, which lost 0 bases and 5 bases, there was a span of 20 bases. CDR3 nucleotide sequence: TGCGCCAGCAGCTTGGGGTCCGGGGACCCTAAGCAGGAGACCCAGTACTTC. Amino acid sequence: CASSLGSGDPKQETQYF.

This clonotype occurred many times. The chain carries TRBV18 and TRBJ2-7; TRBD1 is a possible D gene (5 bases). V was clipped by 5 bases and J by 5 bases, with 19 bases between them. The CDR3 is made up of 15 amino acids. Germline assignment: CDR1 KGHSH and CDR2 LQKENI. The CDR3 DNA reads TGTGCCAGCTCAGAGTTGGGGCAGGGTGTAAACGAGCAGTACTTC. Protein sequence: CASSELGQGVNEQYF.

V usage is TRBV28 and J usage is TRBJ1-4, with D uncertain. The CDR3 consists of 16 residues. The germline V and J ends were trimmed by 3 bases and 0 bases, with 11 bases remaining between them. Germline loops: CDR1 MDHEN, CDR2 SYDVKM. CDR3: CASSLTWGATNEKLFF. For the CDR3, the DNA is TGTGCCAGCAGTTTGACGTGGGGTGCAACTAATGAAAAACTGTTTTTT.

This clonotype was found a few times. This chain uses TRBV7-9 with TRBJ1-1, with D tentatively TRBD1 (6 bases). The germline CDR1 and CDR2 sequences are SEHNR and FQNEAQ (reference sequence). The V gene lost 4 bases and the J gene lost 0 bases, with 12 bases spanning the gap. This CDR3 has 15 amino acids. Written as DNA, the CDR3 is TGTGCCAGCAGCTCGTCGACAGGACTGAACACTGAAGCTTTCTTT. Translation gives CASSSSTGLNTEAFF.

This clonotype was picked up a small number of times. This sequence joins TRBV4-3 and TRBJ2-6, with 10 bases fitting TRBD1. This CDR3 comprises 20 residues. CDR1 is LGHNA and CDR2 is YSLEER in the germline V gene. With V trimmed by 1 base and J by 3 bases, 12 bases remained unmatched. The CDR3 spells CASSQGLMDRGDGGANVLTF. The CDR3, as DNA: TGCGCCAGCAGCCAAGGGCTAATGGACAGGGGGGACGGTGGGGCCAACGTCCTGACTTTC.

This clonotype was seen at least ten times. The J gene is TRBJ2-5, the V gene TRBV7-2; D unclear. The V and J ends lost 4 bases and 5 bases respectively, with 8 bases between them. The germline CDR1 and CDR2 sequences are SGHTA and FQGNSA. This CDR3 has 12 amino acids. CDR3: CASSSKVETQYF. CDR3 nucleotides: TGTGCCAGCAGCTCGAAAGTGGAGACCCAGTACTTC.

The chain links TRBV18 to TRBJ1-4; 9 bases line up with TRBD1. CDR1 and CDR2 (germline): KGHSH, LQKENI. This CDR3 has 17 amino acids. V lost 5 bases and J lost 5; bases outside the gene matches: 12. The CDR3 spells CASSRMEHRGPNEKLFF. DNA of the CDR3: TGTGCCAGCTCAAGAATGGAACACAGGGGGCCAAATGAAAAACTGTTTTTT.

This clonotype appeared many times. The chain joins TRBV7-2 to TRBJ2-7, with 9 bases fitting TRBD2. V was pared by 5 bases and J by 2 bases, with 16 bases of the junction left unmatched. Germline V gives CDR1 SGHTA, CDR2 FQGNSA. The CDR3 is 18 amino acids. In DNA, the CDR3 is TGTGCCAGCAGCCCTAGGGGGGGTACTAGCGGGTATCCCTACGAGCAGTACTTC. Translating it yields CASSPRGGTSGYPYEQYF.

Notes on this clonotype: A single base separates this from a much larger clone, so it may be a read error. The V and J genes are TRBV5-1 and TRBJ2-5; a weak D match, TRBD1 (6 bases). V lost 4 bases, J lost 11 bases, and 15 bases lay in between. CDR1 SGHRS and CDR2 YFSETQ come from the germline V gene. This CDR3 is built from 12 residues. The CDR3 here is CASSLDRSKQYF. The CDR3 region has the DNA TGCGCCAGCAGCCTTGACAGGAGTAAGCAGTACTTC.

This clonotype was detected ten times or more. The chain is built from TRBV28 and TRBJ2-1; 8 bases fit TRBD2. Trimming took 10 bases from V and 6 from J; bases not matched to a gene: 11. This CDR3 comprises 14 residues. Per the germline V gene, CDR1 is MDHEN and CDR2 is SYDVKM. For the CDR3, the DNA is TGTGCCACCACGCGCGGGGGGCAGGTCAATGAGCAGTTCTTC. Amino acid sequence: CATTRGGQVNEQFF.

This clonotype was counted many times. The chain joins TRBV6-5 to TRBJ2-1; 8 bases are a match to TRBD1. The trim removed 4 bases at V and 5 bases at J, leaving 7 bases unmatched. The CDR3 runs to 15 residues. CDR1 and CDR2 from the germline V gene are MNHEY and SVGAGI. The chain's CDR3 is CASSWSRTGNNEQFF. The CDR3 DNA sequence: TGTGCCAGCAGTTGGTCCCGGACAGGGAACAATGAGCAGTTCTTC.

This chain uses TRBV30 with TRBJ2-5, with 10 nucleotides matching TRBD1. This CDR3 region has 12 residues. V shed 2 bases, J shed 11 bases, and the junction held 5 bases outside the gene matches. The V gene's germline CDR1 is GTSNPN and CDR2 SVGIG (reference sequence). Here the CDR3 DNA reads TGTGCCTGGAGTCCGGGACAGGGGCTACAGTACTTC. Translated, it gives CAWSPGQGLQYF.

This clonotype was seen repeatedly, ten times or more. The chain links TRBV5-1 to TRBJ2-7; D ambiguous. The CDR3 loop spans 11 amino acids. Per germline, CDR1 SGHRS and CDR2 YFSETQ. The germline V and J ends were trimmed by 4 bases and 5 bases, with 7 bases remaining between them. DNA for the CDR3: TGCGCCAGCAGCGAGGCGGACGAGCAGTACTTC. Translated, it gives CASSEADEQYF.

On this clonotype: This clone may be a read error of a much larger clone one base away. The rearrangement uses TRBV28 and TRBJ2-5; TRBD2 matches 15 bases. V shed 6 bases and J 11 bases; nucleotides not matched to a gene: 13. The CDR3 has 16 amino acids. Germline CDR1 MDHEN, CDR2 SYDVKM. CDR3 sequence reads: CASRYTGTSGGYEQYF. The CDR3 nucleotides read TGTGCCAGCAGATATACCGGGACTAGCGGGGGGTATGAGCAGTACTTC.

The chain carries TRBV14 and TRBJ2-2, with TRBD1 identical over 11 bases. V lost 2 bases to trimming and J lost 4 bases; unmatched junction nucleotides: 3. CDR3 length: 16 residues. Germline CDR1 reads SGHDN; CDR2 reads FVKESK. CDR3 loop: CASSQRGQGGTGELFF. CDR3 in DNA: TGTGCCAGCAGCCAAAGGGGACAGGGGGGCACCGGGGAGCTGTTTTTT.

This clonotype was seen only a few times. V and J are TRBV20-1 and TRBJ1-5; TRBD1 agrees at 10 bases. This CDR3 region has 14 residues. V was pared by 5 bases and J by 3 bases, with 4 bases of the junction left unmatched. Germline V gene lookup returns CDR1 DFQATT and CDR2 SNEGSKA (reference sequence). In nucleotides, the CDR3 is TGCAGTGCTCGGGACAGGGGCGACAATCAGCCCCAGCATTTT. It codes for CSARDRGDNQPQHF.

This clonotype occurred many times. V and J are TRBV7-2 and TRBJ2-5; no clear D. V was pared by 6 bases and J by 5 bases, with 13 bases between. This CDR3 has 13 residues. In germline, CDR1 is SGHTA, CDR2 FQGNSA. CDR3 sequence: CASSTKVGETQYF. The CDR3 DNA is TGTGCCAGCAGTACCAAAGTCGGGGAGACCCAGTACTTC.

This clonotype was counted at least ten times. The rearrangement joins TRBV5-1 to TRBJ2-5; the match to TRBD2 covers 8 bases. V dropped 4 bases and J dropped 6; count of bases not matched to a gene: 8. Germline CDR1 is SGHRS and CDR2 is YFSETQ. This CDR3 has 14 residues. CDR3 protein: CASSQSGGGKTQYF. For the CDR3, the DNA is TGCGCCAGCAGCCAATCCGGGGGGGGGAAGACCCAGTACTTC. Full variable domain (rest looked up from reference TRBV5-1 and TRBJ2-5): KAGVTQTPRYLIKTRGQQVTLSCSPISGHRSVSWYQQTPGQGLQFLFEYFSETQRNKGNFPGRFSGRQFSNSRSEMNVSTLELGDSALYLCASSQSGGGKTQYFGPGTRLLVL.

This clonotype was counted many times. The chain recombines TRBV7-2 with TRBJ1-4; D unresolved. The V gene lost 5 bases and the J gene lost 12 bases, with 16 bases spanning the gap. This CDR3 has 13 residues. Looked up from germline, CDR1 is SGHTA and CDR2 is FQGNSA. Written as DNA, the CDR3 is TGTGCCAGCAGCCACGAGACCCGTCGGGAACTGTTTTTT. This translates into CASSHETRRELFF.